This TCR beta chain is drawn from a study of blood T cells in healthy people across ages. CDR3 length: 14 amino acids. Germline trimming cut 4 bases from V and 6 bases from J; bases unmatched to any gene: 6. A second PCR of roughly 7 to 11 cycles used a sample-barcoded 5' primer and a J-beta primer mix. TCRdb reprocessed the 5' RACE reads with MiXCR, giving one entry per CDR3 protein. The sample lists approximately 810,000 distinct CDR3 sequences; under 40% were seen once. As for this clonotype: The target antigen is unknown.

Donor samples were obtained from healthy Caucasian individuals from Russia, aged about 6 to 100. The authors isolated at least 6.5 million PBMCs per sample. The amount of total RNA extracted per sample was at least 5 micrograms. Study-wide points: Underestimates were what the diversity estimates from one million T cells were considered to be.

Input material: blood. The V gene is TRBV12-3 or TRBV12-4, the J gene TRBJ2-4; 7 positions agree with TRBD2. The receptor was derived from a man aged 18 to 29 in good health. The CDR3 DNA sequence: TGTGCCAGCAGTTATCTCCCGGGAGGAAACATTCAGTACTTC. It translates to CASSYLPGGNIQYF.